This T cell receptor (beta chain) was identified in a study of early T cells in non-severe SARS-CoV-2 infection. Study at large: The chains were unpaired, and the sequenced material was bulk RNA from unsorted whole blood.

This clonotype was found a few times. Attached unique molecular identifiers marked individual cDNA molecules. TCRdb passed the 5' RACE reads through MiXCR, listing each CDR3 protein once. The table lists more than 45,000 distinct CDR3 sequences, under 15% of them singletons. Trimming left V 8 bases short and J 5 bases short, with 15 bases between. The CDR3 extends over 14 amino acids. In germline, CDR1 is SGHVS, CDR2 FQNEAQ. The chain links TRBV7-8 to TRBJ2-2, with D tentatively TRBD1 (5 bases). Sequences were obtained from whole blood. The receptor's source is an adult who was a healthcare worker with PCR-confirmed SARS-CoV-2 infection or an uninfected control (not recorded which). Here the CDR3 reads CASEVGRGTGELFF. CDR3 DNA: TGTGCCAGCGAGGTCGGAAGGGGAACCGGGGAGCTGTTTTTT.